These 20 T cell receptor beta chains were all obtained from the same sample, sequenced in a study of metastatic and nonmetastatic thyroid tumors. TCRdb re-called the PCR reads with MiXCR. This table has tens of thousands of clones, roughly 20% appearing once. Not a single patient had been given any form of treatment at any point before undergoing thyroid surgery. The specimen was blood. The receptors were gathered from a female donor with papillary thyroid cancer or a benign thyroid nodule (not recorded which). Some clones in this sample may be carry-over from other donors' samples.

At least ten counts were recorded for this clone. This chain joins TRBV29-1 and TRBJ1-3; TRBD1 matches at 7 bases. Germline loops: CDR1 SQVTM, CDR2 ANQGSEA. The CDR3 sequence is 15 residues long. With 4 bases clipped from V and 3 bases from J, the junction kept 9 bases outside the gene matches. In DNA form, the CDR3 reads TGCAGCGTTGCCGAATCCGGGACAGATGGAAACACCATATATTTT. Protein: CSVAESGTDGNTIYF. Full variable domain (rest looked up from reference TRBV29-1 and TRBJ1-3): SAVISQKPSRDICQRGTSLTIQCQVDSQVTMMFWYRQQPGQSLTLIATANQGSEATYESGFVIDKFPISRPNLTFSTLTVSNMSPEDSSIYLCSVAESGTDGNTIYFGEGSWLTVV.

This clone was recorded many times. This chain uses TRBV20-1 with TRBJ1-2; 7 bases match TRBD1. After removal of 0 bases from V and 0 bases from J, the junction contained 4 bases not matched to a gene. Germline lookup yields CDR1 DFQATT and CDR2 SNEGSKA (reference sequence). The CDR3 is made up of 15 amino acids. Here the CDR3 DNA reads TGCAGTGCTAGAGATGACCAGGGGGCTAACTATGGCTACACCTTC. Encoded protein: CSARDDQGANYGYTF.

In its sample, this clone was seen many times. Its ends do not fully match the called genes, so a read error is possible. The sample carries other DNA sequences with the same CDR3. The V call is TRBV10-1, the J call TRBJ2-5, with D perhaps matching TRBD2 (5 bases). Germline V gene lookup returns CDR1 WNHNN and CDR2 SYGVQD (reference sequence). The CDR3 consists of 15 residues. This chain's CDR3 is CASSERGTSGETQYF. The CDR3 DNA is TGTGCCAGCAGTGAACGGGGTACCTCGGGAGAGACCCAGTACTTC.

Notes on this clone: Mismatch with germline at one junction end may stem from a read error. The chain has TRBV10-1 and TRBJ2-5, with D possibly matching TRBD2 (6 bases). Germline lookup yields CDR1 WNHNN and CDR2 SYGVQD (reference sequence). CDR3 size: 15 residues. CDR3 in amino acids: CASSERCTSGETRYF. The CDR3 nucleotides are TGCGCCAGCAGTGAACGGTGTACCTCGGGAGAGACCCGGTACTTC.

This clone was recorded many times. The chain employs TRBV6-2 or TRBV6-3 and TRBJ1-1, with D unresolved. CDR1 is MNHEY and CDR2 is SVGEGT in the germline V gene. V lost 6 bases, J lost 3 bases, and 14 bases lay in between. CDR3 size: 14 residues. For the CDR3, the DNA is TGTGCCAGCAGGAAAGCCCTTATTGACACTGAAGCTTTCTTT. This sequence encodes CASRKALIDTEAFF.

On this clone: Relative to the germline gene, one junction end is altered; a read error may explain this. The CDR3 DNA is TGTTCCTGTAGCCTAGGACAGGGAGGAAACACCATATATTTT. Encoded protein: CSCSLGQGGNTIYF. The rearrangement links TRBV30 to TRBJ1-3, with 8 bases fitting TRBD1. This CDR3 contains 14 residues. Germline CDR1 is GTSNPN and CDR2 is SVGIG (reference sequence).

This clone has at least ten counts. The rearrangement uses TRBV30 and TRBJ1-2; D possibly corresponds to TRBD1 (5 bases). The CDR3 consists of 11 residues. Germline CDR1 reads GTSNPN; CDR2 reads SVGIG (reference sequence). V was cut by 3 bases and J by 10 bases, with 12 bases left in between. DNA for the CDR3: TGTGCCTGGAGGATTGGGGGAACCTACACCTTC. This encodes CAWRIGGTYTF.

The chain joins TRBV6-1 to TRBJ2-7; no clear D. The CDR3 extends over 14 amino acids. V was shortened by 7 bases and J by 2 bases, with 15 bases between the two germline ends. Germline CDR1 and CDR2: MNHNS and SASEGT. In DNA, the CDR3 is TGTGCCAGCACCCCACTCATCCCTCCCTACGAGCAGTACTTC. Translating it yields CASTPLIPPYEQYF.

The sample holds many counts of this clone. The V gene is TRBV27, the J gene TRBJ2-2; 8 bases agree with TRBD1. The CDR3 sequence is 15 residues long. Germline loops: CDR1 MNHEY, CDR2 SMNVEV (reference sequence). V trimming: 8 bases; J trimming: 3 bases; junction bases outside the gene matches: 8. CDR3 sequence: CASASGGVYTGELFF. The CDR3 DNA is TGTGCCAGCGCCTCAGGGGGCGTGTACACCGGGGAGCTGTTTTTT.

CDR3 region: CASSLSLAGGYEQYF. CDR3 sequence (DNA): TGTGCCAGCAGCTTATCACTAGCGGGAGGATACGAGCAGTACTTC. The chain is built from TRBV7-2 and TRBJ2-7, with 12 bases matching TRBD2. The CDR3 is 15 amino acids. V lost 2 bases to trimming and J lost 4 bases; unmatched junction nucleotides: 3. Germline V CDR1 and CDR2: SGHTA, FQGNSA.

This clone was seen many times. The V gene is TRBV10-2, the J gene TRBJ2-6; 9 positions agree with TRBD2. Germline CDR1 reads WSHSY; CDR2 reads SAAADI. CDR3 length: 20 residues. J was trimmed by 0 bases and V by 2 bases; bases with no gene match: 11. The CDR3 reads CASSEVNEREVYSGANVLTF. The CDR3 nucleotides read TGCGCCAGCAGTGAGGTGAACGAGCGGGAGGTTTACTCTGGGGCCAACGTCCTGACTTTC.

This clone showed up many times. The chain has TRBV28 and TRBJ1-1; weak D call: TRBD1 (6 bases). Trimming removed 7 bases at V and 6 bases at J, with 12 bases between. Germline CDR1 MDHEN, CDR2 SYDVKM. This CDR3 is 12 amino acids long. The CDR3 sequence: CASKGEWAEAFF. CDR3 bases: TGTGCCAGCAAGGGGGAGTGGGCTGAAGCTTTCTTT.

This clone was seen a few times. The rearrangement uses TRBV6-1 and TRBJ2-7; D could derive from TRBD1 or TRBD2 (6 bases each). V lost 7 bases, J lost 1 base, and 17 bases lay in between. The germline V gene encodes CDR1 MNHNS and CDR2 SASEGT. CDR3 length: 15 amino acids. The CDR3 here is CASTPGAGASYEQYF. The DNA of the CDR3 is TGTGCCAGCACTCCGGGGGCAGGGGCTTCCTACGAGCAGTACTTC.

This clone was recorded many times. The V and J genes are TRBV5-4 and TRBJ1-3, with TRBD1 matching over 7 bases. The CDR3 is 19 residues long. V lost 3 bases and J lost 2; bases outside the gene matches: 17. Germline V gene sequence: CDR1 SGHNT, CDR2 YYREEE (reference sequence). The CDR3 sequence is CASSSRTDRSWIPGNTIYF. Here the CDR3 DNA reads TGTGCCAGCAGCTCACGGACGGACAGGTCGTGGATTCCTGGAAACACCATATATTTT.

Note on this clone: One junction end does not reproduce the germline sequence, and a read error may be involved. The chain recombines TRBV27 with TRBJ1-2; no clear D gene. The CDR3 is 16 residues long. Germline CDR1 reads MNHEY; CDR2 reads SMNVEV (reference sequence). The CDR3: CASRKSGGRGVYVYTF. The CDR3, as DNA: TGTGCCAGCAGGAAATCGGGAGGCCGAGGCGTCTATGTCTACACCTTC.

This chain uses TRBV2 with TRBJ1-2; weak D call: TRBD1 (6 bases). Deletions cut 11 bases from V and 4 bases from J, with 14 bases between. This CDR3 spans 12 amino acids. Germline-derived CDR1 and CDR2 are SNHLY and FYNNEI. In nucleotides, the CDR3 is TGTGCCTCGAGGGGGTTTACCTATGGCTACACCTTC. Amino acid sequence: CASRGFTYGYTF. Together with reference TRBV2 and TRBJ1-2, the CDR3 gives the full variable domain: EPEVTQTPSHQVTQMGQEVILRCVPISNHLYFYWYRQILGQKVEFLVSFYNNEISEKSEIFDDQFSVERPDGSNFTLKIRSTKLEDSAMYFCASRGFTYGYTFGSGTRLTVV.

In this sample, this clone turned up many times. The V call is TRBV24-1, the J call TRBJ2-5; 9 bases align to TRBD1. The germline gives CDR1 KGHDR, CDR2 SFDVKD. This CDR3 has 14 residues. V shed 3 bases and J 4 bases; nucleotides not matched to a gene: 2. As DNA, the CDR3 is TGTGCCACCAGTGATCACAGGGGGCGAGAGACCCAGTACTTC. Translated, it gives CATSDHRGRETQYF.

This clone was observed many times. The chain joins TRBV30 to TRBJ2-7; 9 bases align to TRBD2. The CDR3 sequence is 14 residues long. V was pared by 1 base and J by 4 bases, with 5 bases of the junction left unmatched. Germline CDR1 GTSNPN, CDR2 SVGIG (reference sequence). CDR3 sequence (DNA): TGTGCCTGGAGTGAGACTAGCGGCCTGTACGAGCAGTACTTC. Translation: CAWSETSGLYEQYF.

This clone was observed many times. J is TRBJ1-1 and V is TRBV2; the D gene is possibly TRBD1 (5 bases). This CDR3 region has 14 residues. V gave up 4 bases and J gave up 4 bases, with 13 bases separating them. The germline CDR1 and CDR2 sequences are SNHLY and FYNNEI. CDR3 coding DNA: TGTGCCAGCAGTGTATTGGGCAGGGCCACTGAAGCTTTCTTT. Translating it yields CASSVLGRATEAFF.

The V call is TRBV27, the J call TRBJ2-2; D remains unclear. This CDR3 has 15 amino acids. The germline V gene encodes CDR1 MNHEY and CDR2 SMNVEV (reference sequence). The ends were cut back, 2 bases at V and 6 bases at J, with 13 bases in the middle. CDR3 DNA: TGTGCCAGCAGTTTAAGGTTCAGCGTACCCGGGGAGCTGTTTTTT. This codes for CASSLRFSVPGELFF.